This TCR beta chain originates from a study of T cell responses to AZD1222 COVID-19 vaccine. Study results and caveats: Just a handful of AZD1222 recipients tested seropositive at baseline.

Germline assignment: CDR1 SGDLS and CDR2 YYNGEE. CDR3 length: 15 residues. The ends were cut back, 3 bases at V and 4 bases at J, with 14 bases in the middle. This clone was counted a single time. Its antigen is as yet unknown. Libraries were prepared by immunoSEQ multiplex PCR; TCRdb keeps only in-frame clonotypes and omits some of them. This repertoire shows approximately 130,000 clones, more than 85% found once; its top ten account for about 3%. The sequencing here drew on peripheral blood, taken on day 0 of AZD1222 vaccination. This clonotype originated in an adult in good health. V usage is TRBV9 and J usage is TRBJ2-1, with a weak D call TRBD1 (6 bases). The CDR3 region is CASSATGSTYNEQFF. The CDR3 DNA reads TGTGCCAGCAGCGCAACAGGGTCGACATACAATGAGCAGTTCTTC.